This TCR beta chain stems from a study of monozygotic twins with inflammatory bowel disease. Template-switch reactions added UMIs with a 6-nucleotide sample barcode. Two rounds of nested PCR, of roughly 16 and 10 cycles, were run on TCRalpha and TCRbeta cDNA. For each CDR3 protein, TCRdb gives one entry from its re-call of the 5' RACE reads, without DNA. The specimen's table records 300,000 to 350,000 distinct CDR3 sequences. Findings and limits, study-wide: T cell subtypes that differed could not be told apart.

Worth noting for this clonotype: What it binds is unknown.

The germline CDR1 and CDR2 sequences are LNHNV and YYDKDF (reference sequence). The CDR3 sequence is 16 residues long. This chain joins TRBV15 and TRBJ1-2; as DNA is missing, the TRBD1 call by TCRdb cannot be tested. This receptor was taken from a human donor with ulcerative colitis or Crohn's disease, or a healthy co-twin of an affected twin (not recorded which). Sequenced: blood. The CDR3 loop is CATSRDQQARTYGYTF.